This T cell receptor beta chain was sequenced for a study of a mutant IDH1 vaccine in newly diagnosed glioma. On the study more broadly: Therapy received beforehand was radiotherapy, temozolomide, or both, with most patients given both.

The time point: week 5, during vaccination. Every vaccine dose comprised 300 ug of mutant IDH1 20-mer peptide plus topical imiquimod. This clone has more than one count but fewer than ten. Its antigen is not identified. This CDR3 contains 15 residues. The V end was cut by 3 bases, the J end by 0 bases, with 11 bases between. The germline CDR1 and CDR2 sequences are ENHRY and SYGVKD. Sequencing used immunoSEQ multiplex PCR; TCRdb keeps in-frame clones, though not all of them. The repertoire holds around 46,000 clones, with 78% as singletons. This receptor was obtained from a man aged 50 to 59 with glioma. Sample: PBMCs, taken from a glioma patient whose treatment included an IDH1 peptide vaccine. The chain is built from TRBV10-3 and TRBJ1-1; tentative D call: TRBD1 (5 bases). Here the CDR3 reads CAISEGRGLNTEAFF. CDR3 nucleotide sequence: TGTGCCATCAGTGAAGGGAGGGGTCTGAACACTGAAGCTTTCTTT.